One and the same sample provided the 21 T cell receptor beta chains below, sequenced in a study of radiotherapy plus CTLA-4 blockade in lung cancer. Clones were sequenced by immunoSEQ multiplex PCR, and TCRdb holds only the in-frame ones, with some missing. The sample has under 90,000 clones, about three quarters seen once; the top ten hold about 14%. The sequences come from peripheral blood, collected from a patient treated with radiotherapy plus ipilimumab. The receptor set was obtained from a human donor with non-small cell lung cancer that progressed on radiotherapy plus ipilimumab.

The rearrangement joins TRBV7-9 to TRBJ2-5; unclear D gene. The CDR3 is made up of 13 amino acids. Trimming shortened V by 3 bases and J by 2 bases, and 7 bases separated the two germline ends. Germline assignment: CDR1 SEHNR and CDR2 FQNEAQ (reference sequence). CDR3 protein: CASSFFGQETQYF. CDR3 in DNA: TGTGCCAGCAGCTTTTTTGGTCAAGAGACCCAGTACTTC.

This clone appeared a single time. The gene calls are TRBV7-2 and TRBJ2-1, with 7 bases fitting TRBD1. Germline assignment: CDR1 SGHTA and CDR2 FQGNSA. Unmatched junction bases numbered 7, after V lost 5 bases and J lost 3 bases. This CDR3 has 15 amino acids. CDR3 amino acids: CASSPQGDSYNEQFF. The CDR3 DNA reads TGTGCCAGCAGCCCCCAGGGGGATAGCTACAATGAGCAGTTCTTC.

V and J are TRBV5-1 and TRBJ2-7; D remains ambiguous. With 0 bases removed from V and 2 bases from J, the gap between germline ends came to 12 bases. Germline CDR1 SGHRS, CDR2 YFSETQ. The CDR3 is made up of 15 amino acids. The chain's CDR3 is CASSLAPTVTYEQYF. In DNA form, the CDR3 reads TGCGCCAGCAGCTTGGCTCCGACGGTTACCTACGAGCAGTACTTC.

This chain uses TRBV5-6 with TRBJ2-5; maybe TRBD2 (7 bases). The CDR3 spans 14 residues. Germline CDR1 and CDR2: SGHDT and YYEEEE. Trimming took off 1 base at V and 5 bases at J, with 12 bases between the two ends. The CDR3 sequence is CASSLLGGLETQYF. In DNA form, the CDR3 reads TGTGCCAGCAGCTTGCTGGGGGGGCTGGAGACCCAGTACTTC.

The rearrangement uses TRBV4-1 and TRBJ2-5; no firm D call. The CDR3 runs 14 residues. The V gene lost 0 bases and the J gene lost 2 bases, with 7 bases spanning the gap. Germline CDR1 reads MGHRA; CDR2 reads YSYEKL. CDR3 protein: CASSQDQWQETQYF. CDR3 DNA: TGCGCCAGCAGCCAAGACCAGTGGCAAGAGACCCAGTACTTC.

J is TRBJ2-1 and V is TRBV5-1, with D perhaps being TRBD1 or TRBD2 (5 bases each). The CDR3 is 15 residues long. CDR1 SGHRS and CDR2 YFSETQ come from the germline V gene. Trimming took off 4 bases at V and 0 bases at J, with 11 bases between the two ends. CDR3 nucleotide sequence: TGCGCCAGCAGCGTATCAGGGAGCTCCTACAATGAGCAGTTCTTC. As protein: CASSVSGSSYNEQFF.

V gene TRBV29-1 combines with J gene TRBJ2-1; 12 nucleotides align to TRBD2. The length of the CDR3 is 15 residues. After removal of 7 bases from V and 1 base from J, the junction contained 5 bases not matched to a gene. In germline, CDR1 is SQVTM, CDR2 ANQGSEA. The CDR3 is CSAPSGRGSYNEQFF. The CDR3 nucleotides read TGCAGCGCGCCTAGCGGGAGGGGGTCCTACAATGAGCAGTTCTTC.

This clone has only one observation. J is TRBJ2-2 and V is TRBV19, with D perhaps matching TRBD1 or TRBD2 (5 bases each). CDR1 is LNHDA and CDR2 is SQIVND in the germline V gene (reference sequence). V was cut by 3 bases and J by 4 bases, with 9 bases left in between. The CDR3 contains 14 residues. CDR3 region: CASSIQGRTGELFF. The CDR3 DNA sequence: TGTGCCAGTAGTATCCAGGGACGCACCGGGGAGCTGTTTTTT.

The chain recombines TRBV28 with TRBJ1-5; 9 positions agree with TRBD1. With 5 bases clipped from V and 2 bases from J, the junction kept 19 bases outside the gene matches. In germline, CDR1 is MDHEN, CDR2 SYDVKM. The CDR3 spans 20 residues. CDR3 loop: CASSQFAINRGQPGNQPQHF. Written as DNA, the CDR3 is TGTGCCAGCAGTCAATTCGCCATAAACAGGGGGCAACCGGGCAATCAGCCCCAGCATTTT.

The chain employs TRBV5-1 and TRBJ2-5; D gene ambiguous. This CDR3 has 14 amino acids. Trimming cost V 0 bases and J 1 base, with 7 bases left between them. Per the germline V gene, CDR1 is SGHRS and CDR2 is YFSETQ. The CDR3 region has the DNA TGCGCCAGCAGCTTGGAACGGCCCCAAGAGACCCAGTACTTC. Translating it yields CASSLERPQETQYF. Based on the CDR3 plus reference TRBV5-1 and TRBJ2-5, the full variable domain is KAGVTQTPRYLIKTRGQQVTLSCSPISGHRSVSWYQQTPGQGLQFLFEYFSETQRNKGNFPGRFSGRQFSNSRSEMNVSTLELGDSALYLCASSLERPQETQYFGPGTRLLVL.

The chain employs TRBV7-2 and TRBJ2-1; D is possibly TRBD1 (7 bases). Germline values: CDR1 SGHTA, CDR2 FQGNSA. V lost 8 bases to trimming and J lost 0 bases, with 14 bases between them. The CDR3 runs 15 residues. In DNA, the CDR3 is TGTGCCAGCCAGGGGGGTAGCGGCTCCTACAATGAGCAGTTCTTC. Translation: CASQGGSGSYNEQFF.

DNA for the CDR3: TGTGCCAGCAGCCTACAGCCGGAATCCTCTGGAAACACCATATATTTT. It encodes CASSLQPESSGNTIYF. V gene TRBV6-6 combines with J gene TRBJ1-3; no definite D call. This CDR3 spans 16 amino acids. Germline assignment: CDR1 MNHNY and CDR2 SVGAGI (reference sequence). The ends were cut back, 6 bases at V and 0 bases at J, with 15 bases in the middle.

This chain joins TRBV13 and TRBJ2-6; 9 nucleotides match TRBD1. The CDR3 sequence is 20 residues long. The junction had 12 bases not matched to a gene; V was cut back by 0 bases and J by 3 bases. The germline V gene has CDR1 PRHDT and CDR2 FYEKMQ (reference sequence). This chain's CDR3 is CASSLGAGQGFVGGANVLTF. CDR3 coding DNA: TGTGCCAGCAGCTTAGGCGCGGGACAGGGTTTTGTCGGTGGGGCCAACGTCCTGACTTTC.

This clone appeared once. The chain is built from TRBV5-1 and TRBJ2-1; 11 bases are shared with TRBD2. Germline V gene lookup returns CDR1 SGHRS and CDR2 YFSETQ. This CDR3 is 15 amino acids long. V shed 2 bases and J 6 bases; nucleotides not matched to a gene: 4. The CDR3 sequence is CASSLTSGRSNEQFF. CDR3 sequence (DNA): TGCGCCAGCAGCTTAACTAGCGGGAGATCCAATGAGCAGTTCTTC.

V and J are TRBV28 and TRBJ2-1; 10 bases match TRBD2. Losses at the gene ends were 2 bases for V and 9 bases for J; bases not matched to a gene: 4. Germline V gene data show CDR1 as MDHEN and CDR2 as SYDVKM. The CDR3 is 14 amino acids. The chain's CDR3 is CASSLGTSVSEQFF. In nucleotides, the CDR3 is TGTGCCAGCAGTTTAGGGACTAGCGTATCTGAGCAGTTCTTC.

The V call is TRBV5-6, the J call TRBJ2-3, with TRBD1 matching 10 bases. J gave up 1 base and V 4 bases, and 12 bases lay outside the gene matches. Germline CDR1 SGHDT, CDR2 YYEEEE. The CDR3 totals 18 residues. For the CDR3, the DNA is TGTGCCAGCAGCAATATGCTGGAGACAGGGGGCGGCACAGATACGCAGTATTTT. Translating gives CASSNMLETGGGTDTQYF.

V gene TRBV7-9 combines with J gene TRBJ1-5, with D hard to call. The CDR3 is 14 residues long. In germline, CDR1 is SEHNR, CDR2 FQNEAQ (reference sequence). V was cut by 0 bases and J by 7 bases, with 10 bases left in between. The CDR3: CASSLAREGQPQHF. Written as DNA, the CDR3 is TGTGCCAGCAGCTTAGCGAGAGAGGGCCAGCCCCAGCATTTT.

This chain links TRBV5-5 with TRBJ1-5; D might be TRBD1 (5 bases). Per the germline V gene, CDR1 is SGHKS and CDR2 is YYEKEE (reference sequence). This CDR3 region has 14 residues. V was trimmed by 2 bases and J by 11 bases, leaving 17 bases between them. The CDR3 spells CASSFEEGRAAQHF. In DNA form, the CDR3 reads TGTGCCAGCAGCTTTGAGGAGGGGAGGGCGGCCCAGCATTTT.

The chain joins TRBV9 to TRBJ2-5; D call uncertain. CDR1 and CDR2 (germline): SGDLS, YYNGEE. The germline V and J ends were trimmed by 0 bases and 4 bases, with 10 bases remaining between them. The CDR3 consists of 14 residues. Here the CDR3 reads CASSVGRTGETQYF. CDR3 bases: TGTGCCAGCAGCGTAGGACGTACCGGAGAGACCCAGTACTTC.

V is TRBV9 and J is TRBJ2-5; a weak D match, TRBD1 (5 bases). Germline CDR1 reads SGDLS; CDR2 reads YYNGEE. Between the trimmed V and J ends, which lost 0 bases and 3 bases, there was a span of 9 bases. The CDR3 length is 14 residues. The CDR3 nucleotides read TGTGCCAGCAGCGTAGGGAGCAGGGAAGAGACCCAGTACTTC. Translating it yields CASSVGSREETQYF.

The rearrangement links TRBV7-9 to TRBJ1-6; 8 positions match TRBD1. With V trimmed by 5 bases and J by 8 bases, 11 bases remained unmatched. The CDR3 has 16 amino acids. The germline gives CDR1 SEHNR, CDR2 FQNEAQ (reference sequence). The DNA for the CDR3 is TGTGCCAGCAGCCGGCCCTCAGGGGGCTTTGATTCACCCCTCCACTTT. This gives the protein CASSRPSGGFDSPLHF.